The 20 T cell receptor beta chains below all came from one sample that was sequenced in a study of blood T cell repertoires in COVID-19. Data came from immunoSEQ multiplex PCR; TCRdb stores just in-frame clones and leaves some out. The table shows fewer than 40,000 clones, with 88% occurring only once. Sequenced: peripheral blood. The receptor set was obtained from a man between 60 and 70 years old with active COVID-19.

The V and J genes are TRBV19 and TRBJ1-4, with D unclear. Trimming cost V 3 bases and J 0 bases, with 11 bases left between them. The CDR3 has 16 residues. Germline CDR1 is LNHDA and CDR2 is SQIVND (reference sequence). This CDR3 is CASSMSPEATNEKLFF. The CDR3 DNA reads TGTGCCAGTAGTATGAGTCCGGAGGCAACTAATGAAAAACTGTTTTTT.

This chain links TRBV7-9 with TRBJ2-2, with a weak D call TRBD2 (6 bases). V was cut by 9 bases and J by 1 base, with 15 bases left in between. CDR3 length: 15 residues. Germline V CDR1 and CDR2: SEHNR, FQNEAQ (reference sequence). The CDR3 loop reads CASRSLAVNTGELFF. The DNA of the CDR3 is TGTGCCAGTCGCTCCTTAGCGGTGAACACCGGGGAGCTGTTTTTT.

V is TRBV29-1 and J is TRBJ2-7, with D perhaps TRBD2 (5 bases). Trimming removed 8 bases at V and 0 bases at J, with 17 bases between. From germline, CDR1 is SQVTM and CDR2 ANQGSEA. The CDR3 is made up of 14 amino acids. CDR3 bases: TGCAGCTTTACTAAGCGGCAGCCCTCCTACGAGCAGTACTTC. Its translation: CSFTKRQPSYEQYF.

The rearrangement links TRBV11-2 to TRBJ1-1; 7 bases are shared with TRBD1. The CDR3 contains 16 residues. The V segment lost 1 base and the J segment 2 bases; nucleotides outside the gene matches: 7. Germline V gene lookup returns CDR1 SGHAT and CDR2 FQNNGV. CDR3 loop: CASSLGSGGLNTEAFF. The CDR3 DNA follows: TGTGCCAGCAGCTTAGGGTCAGGGGGATTAAACACTGAAGCTTTCTTT.

The V call is TRBV27, the J call TRBJ2-7; TRBD1 matches 10 bases. V lost 6 bases and J lost 1; bases outside the gene matches: 6. The CDR3 loop spans 15 amino acids. Germline CDR1 is MNHEY and CDR2 is SMNVEV (reference sequence). The CDR3 protein is CASRTTGGLSYEQYF. For the CDR3, the DNA is TGTGCCAGCAGAACGACAGGGGGCTTATCCTACGAGCAGTACTTC.

The chain has TRBV5-1 and TRBJ2-3; D is unresolved. With 3 bases removed from V and 1 base from J, the gap between germline ends came to 9 bases. There are 14 residues in the CDR3. Germline loops: CDR1 SGHRS, CDR2 YFSETQ. The CDR3 DNA follows: TGCGCCAGCAGCTCCTTCGTAGGCACAGATACGCAGTATTTT. It codes for CASSSFVGTDTQYF.

In its sample, this clone ranks as medium-sized. The genes are TRBV6-1 and TRBJ2-7; TRBD2 might be the D (6 bases). V lost 1 base and J 0 bases, leaving 10 bases between the germline ends. Looked up from germline, CDR1 is MNHNS and CDR2 is SASEGT. The CDR3 contains 15 residues. CDR3 loop: CASSEVGGSSYEQYF. The CDR3 DNA reads TGTGCCAGCAGTGAAGTGGGAGGCAGCTCCTACGAGCAGTACTTC.

The chain joins TRBV5-1 to TRBJ2-5, with a weak D call TRBD1 (5 bases). V was clipped by 5 bases and J by 5 bases, with 19 bases between them. The germline V gene encodes CDR1 SGHRS and CDR2 YFSETQ. The CDR3 covers 15 residues. This CDR3 reads CASSLMGREEETQYF. The CDR3 DNA reads TGCGCCAGCAGTTTGATGGGGCGTGAGGAGGAGACCCAGTACTTC.

This chain joins TRBV5-1 and TRBJ2-2; a possible D gene is TRBD1 (7 bases). CDR1 is SGHRS, CDR2 YFSETQ, per germline. This CDR3 region has 16 residues. V was clipped by 4 bases and J by 4 bases, with 17 bases between them. The CDR3 DNA sequence: TGCGCCAGCAGCCCGCGGGACAGAGGGATCACCGGGGAGCTGTTTTTT. Translated: CASSPRDRGITGELFF.

This chain links TRBV20-1 with TRBJ2-5; D remains unclear. Germline assignment: CDR1 DFQATT and CDR2 SNEGSKA (reference sequence). V lost 3 bases and J lost 0, with 11 bases in between. The CDR3 is made up of 14 amino acids. The CDR3 nucleotides read TGCAGTGCTAGTCCTTCAGGATACCAAGAGACCCAGTACTTC. It translates to CSASPSGYQETQYF.

The chain recombines TRBV7-8 with TRBJ1-2; D may be TRBD1 (6 bases). CDR3 length: 15 residues. Trimming shortened V by 5 bases and J by 3 bases, and 16 bases separated the two germline ends. Per germline, CDR1 SGHVS and CDR2 FQNEAQ. CDR3 sequence reads: CASSELQGNHYGYTF. As DNA, the CDR3 is TGTGCCAGCAGCGAACTACAGGGAAATCACTATGGCTACACCTTC. Complete variable domain (other parts from reference TRBV7-8 and TRBJ1-2): GAGVSQSPRYKVAKRGQDVALRCDPISGHVSLFWYQQALGQGPEFLTYFQNEAQLDKSGLPSDRFFAERPEGSVSTLKIQRTQQEDSAVYLCASSELQGNHYGYTFGSGTRLTVV.

CDR3 amino acids: CASSFDRVNTQYF. In nucleotides, the CDR3 is TGTGCCAGCAGTTTCGACAGGGTTAATACGCAGTATTTT. The chain recombines TRBV27 with TRBJ2-3; 7 nucleotides align to TRBD1. The V and J ends lost 3 bases and 7 bases, in that order; junction bases with no gene match: 4. The CDR3 covers 13 residues. Germline V gene sequence: CDR1 MNHEY, CDR2 SMNVEV (reference sequence).

This chain connects TRBV19 to TRBJ1-1; perhaps TRBD1 as D (6 bases). CDR3 length: 14 amino acids. The V end was cut by 7 bases, the J end by 2 bases, with 14 bases between. The germline CDR1 and CDR2 sequences are LNHDA and SQIVND (reference sequence). CDR3 protein: CASTQGHLNTEAFF. The CDR3 nucleotides read TGTGCCAGTACCCAGGGACACCTAAACACTGAAGCTTTCTTT.

The J gene is TRBJ2-5, the V gene TRBV6-5; TRBD2 agrees at 10 bases. In germline, CDR1 is MNHEY, CDR2 SVGAGI. The trim removed 6 bases at V and 5 bases at J, leaving 6 bases unmatched. This CDR3 is 14 amino acids long. The CDR3 DNA is TGTGCCAGCAGCCTAGCGGGAGTTTGGGAGACCCAGTACTTC. It translates to CASSLAGVWETQYF.

This chain links TRBV7-8 with TRBJ2-1, with 7 bases aligning to TRBD2. Germline V gene lookup returns CDR1 SGHVS and CDR2 FQNEAQ. The CDR3 sequence is 14 residues long. V lost 2 bases, J lost 4 bases, and 2 bases stayed unmatched. CDR3 residues: CASSLRRGYNEQFF. The CDR3 nucleotides are TGTGCCAGCAGCTTACGGCGGGGGTACAATGAGCAGTTCTTC.

The chain has TRBV5-6 and TRBJ2-5; TRBD1 matches at 11 bases. Germline lookup yields CDR1 SGHDT and CDR2 YYEEEE. V lost 0 bases, J lost 5 bases, and 9 bases stayed unmatched. This CDR3 is built from 17 residues. In nucleotides, the CDR3 is TGTGCCAGCAGCTTGGGGACAGGGGGCTCATCCGGGGAGACCCAGTACTTC. This sequence encodes CASSLGTGGSSGETQYF.

The genes are TRBV25-1 and TRBJ1-4; D remains unclear. Germline V gene sequence: CDR1 MGHDK, CDR2 SYGVNS. This CDR3 has 12 amino acids. Between the trimmed V and J ends, which lost 4 bases and 11 bases, there was a span of 11 bases. As DNA, the CDR3 is TGTGCCAGCAGTGTGGAGGAAAAGAAACTGTTTTTT. Its translation: CASSVEEKKLFF.

The chain is built from TRBV30 and TRBJ1-1, with D possibly being TRBD1 (6 bases). Germline V gene lookup returns CDR1 GTSNPN and CDR2 SVGIG (reference sequence). The CDR3 consists of 14 residues. V lost 7 bases and J lost 2, with 17 bases in between. CDR3 in DNA: TGTGCCTACAACCGGGACACCCTTAACACTGAAGCTTTCTTT. Translation gives CAYNRDTLNTEAFF.

J is TRBJ2-5 and V is TRBV3-1 (or the pseudogene TRBV3-2); D is undetermined. The ends were cut back, 1 base at V and 1 base at J, with 13 bases in the middle. The length of the CDR3 is 16 residues. CDR1 LGHDT and CDR2 YNNKEL come from the germline V gene (reference sequence). This CDR3 is CASSQGLRNLQETQYF. The CDR3 coding sequence is TGTGCCAGCAGCCAAGGACTTCGGAACCTCCAAGAGACCCAGTACTTC.

This chain links TRBV7-6 with TRBJ2-7; 8 bases are shared with TRBD1. Germline CDR1 SGHVS, CDR2 FNYEAQ. The CDR3 loop spans 18 amino acids. V gave up 5 bases and J gave up 3 bases; unmatched junction bases: 18. The CDR3: CASSGQISGGPTYYEQYF. DNA of the CDR3: TGTGCCAGCAGCGGGCAGATCTCAGGGGGCCCCACTTACTACGAGCAGTACTTC.